Each of the 24 T cell receptor beta chains below was sequenced from the same sample in a study of molecular identifiers for immune sequencing clone quantification. TCRdb ran MiXCR on the PCR reads and lists one entry per CDR3 protein. The sample lists tens of thousands of distinct CDR3 sequences; around 20% were seen once. Sequenced sample: naive CD8+ T cells from blood, with Jurkat cell RNA spiked in. Subset: FACS-sorted CD8+CD4-CCR7+CD45RA+ naive T cells. The receptors originated from a human donor in good health. Some libraries in this study had Jurkat cell RNA spiked in.

For this clonotype: Possible read error: a much larger clone is one base away. The rearrangement links TRBV20-1 to TRBJ2-7, with D perhaps matching TRBD1 (5 bases). The CDR3 loop spans 11 amino acids. Germline CDR1 and CDR2: DFQATT and SNEGSKA (reference sequence). CDR3 sequence: CGAKKTAEQYF. The DNA of the CDR3 is TGCGGTGCTAAGAAGACAGCCGAGCAGTACTTC.

This chain connects TRBV27 to TRBJ2-7; the D gene is possibly TRBD1 (6 bases). The germline V and J ends were trimmed by 0 bases and 1 base, with 13 bases remaining between them. The CDR3 extends over 16 amino acids. The V gene's germline CDR1 is MNHEY and CDR2 SMNVEV (reference sequence). The CDR3 protein is CASSLSWDTWSYEQYF. As DNA, the CDR3 is TGTGCCAGCAGTTTATCGTGGGACACCTGGTCCTACGAGCAGTACTTC.

This clonotype was picked up many times. The chain recombines TRBV10-3 with TRBJ2-5; weak D call: TRBD1 (6 bases). The CDR3 covers 14 residues. V lost 4 bases and J lost 1, with 10 bases in between. Germline V gene sequence: CDR1 ENHRY, CDR2 SYGVKD. The CDR3 here is CAISVADSQETQYF. The CDR3 DNA is TGTGCCATCAGTGTTGCGGACAGCCAAGAGACCCAGTACTTC.

The rearrangement joins TRBV25-1 to TRBJ2-1, with 7 bases matching TRBD2. This CDR3 has 16 amino acids. CDR1 and CDR2 (germline): MGHDK, SYGVNS. J was trimmed by 3 bases and V by 0 bases; bases with no gene match: 5. CDR3 in amino acids: CASSEYGGGIYNEQFF. The CDR3 region has the DNA TGTGCCAGCAGTGAATATGGGGGGGGGATCTACAATGAGCAGTTCTTC.

This clonotype was detected a few times. The chain couples TRBV28 to TRBJ2-1; TRBD1 matches at 11 bases. J was trimmed by 8 bases and V by 2 bases; bases with no gene match: 5. This CDR3 has 15 residues. Germline V gene sequence: CDR1 MDHEN, CDR2 SYDVKM. As DNA, the CDR3 is TGTGCCAGCAGTTTAGGGACAGGGGGTGACGATGAGCAGTTCTTC. It is translated as CASSLGTGGDDEQFF.

This clonotype was seen ten or more times. The chain carries TRBV7-9 and TRBJ2-3; D uncertain. V lost 5 bases and J 0 bases, leaving 12 bases between the germline ends. The CDR3 runs 15 residues. Germline V gives CDR1 SEHNR, CDR2 FQNEAQ (reference sequence). CDR3 region: CASSPLVSSTDTQYF. As DNA, the CDR3 is TGTGCCAGCAGCCCGCTAGTATCTAGCACAGATACGCAGTATTTT.

This clonotype was counted ten times or more. The junction differs from germline at one of its ends, possibly a read error. This chain uses TRBV28 with TRBJ2-3, with unresolved D. This CDR3 has 15 amino acids. Germline CDR1 is MDHEN and CDR2 is SYDVKM. For the CDR3, the DNA is TGTGCCAGCATCCTCGGGTTGGCTAGTGCAGATACGCGGTATTTT. Residues: CASILGLASADTRYF. Supplemented by reference TRBV28 and TRBJ2-3, the full variable domain reads DVKVTQSSRYLVKRTGEKVFLECVQDMDHENMFWYRQDPGLGLRLIYFSYDVKMKEKGDIPEGYSVSREKKERFSLILESASTNQTSMYLCASILGLASADTRYFGPGTRLTVL.

Ten or more counts support this clonotype. V usage is TRBV5-1 and J usage is TRBJ2-1, with 8 bases fitting TRBD1. CDR3 size: 13 residues. V shed 4 bases and J 5 bases; nucleotides not matched to a gene: 2. Germline-derived CDR1 and CDR2 are SGHRS and YFSETQ. The CDR3, as DNA: TGCGCCAGCAGCCCCAGGGGGCACAATGAGCAGTTCTTC. Residues: CASSPRGHNEQFF.

The chain couples TRBV7-2 to TRBJ2-1; D is perhaps TRBD1 (5 bases). CDR3 length equals 16 residues. The germline gives CDR1 SGHTA, CDR2 FQGNSA. Deletions cut 0 bases from V and 8 bases from J, with 17 bases between. In DNA form, the CDR3 reads TGTGCCAGCAGCTTAGCGCTTAAGGCAGGGAAGGATGAGCAGTTCTTC. It yields the protein CASSLALKAGKDEQFF.

The sample holds a few counts of this clonotype. The V gene is TRBV5-3, the J gene TRBJ2-5; no clear D gene. TRBV5-3 is an ORF, and what it does is uncertain. V lost 0 bases and J lost 5, with 2 bases in between. The CDR3 loop spans 11 amino acids. The CDR3, as DNA: TGTGCCAGAAGCTTGGTTGAGACCCAGTACTTC. It yields the protein CARSLVETQYF.

This clonotype has ten or more counts. This sequence joins TRBV28 and TRBJ2-3; 7 bases map to TRBD2. Germline values: CDR1 MDHEN, CDR2 SYDVKM. Trimming removed 3 bases from V and 7 bases from J; junction bases left unmatched: 10. This CDR3 has 15 residues. CDR3 nucleotides: TGTGCCAGCAGTTTGACTAGCCTCTCTCGCAATACGCAGTATTTT. Translated, it gives CASSLTSLSRNTQYF.

The chain has TRBV7-9 and TRBJ1-5; 10 positions agree with TRBD1. The CDR3 has 17 amino acids. The ends lost 5 bases at V and 0 bases at J; junction bases unmatched: 7. Germline-derived CDR1 and CDR2 are SEHNR and FQNEAQ (reference sequence). This chain's CDR3 is CASSGDRGLYSNQPQHF. DNA for the CDR3: TGTGCCAGCAGCGGGGACAGGGGTCTCTATAGCAATCAGCCCCAGCATTTT.

The chain carries TRBV20-1 and TRBJ1-1; unclear D gene. Looked up from germline, CDR1 is DFQATT and CDR2 is SNEGSKA (reference sequence). Trimming removed 0 bases at V and 1 base at J, with 6 bases between. The CDR3 loop spans 13 amino acids. CDR3 residues: CSARDEGNTEAFF. The DNA for the CDR3 is TGCAGTGCTAGAGATGAGGGGAACACTGAAGCTTTCTTT.

The CDR3 is CASSHRGSGENTEAFF. Written as DNA, the CDR3 is TGTGCCAGCAGCCATAGGGGGTCAGGGGAGAACACTGAAGCTTTCTTT. V gene TRBV5-3 combines with J gene TRBJ1-1, with D tentatively TRBD1 (6 bases). TRBV5-3 is filed as an ORF, its function uncertain. V shed 8 bases and J shed 1 base, with 21 bases lying between them. The CDR3 is made up of 16 amino acids.

This clonotype was seen a few times. The chain joins TRBV3-1 to TRBJ2-2, with D unclear. The CDR3 sequence is 15 residues long. Trimming cost V 0 bases and J 8 bases, with 13 bases left between them. Germline V gives CDR1 LGHDT, CDR2 YNNKEL (reference sequence). CDR3 nucleotides: TGTGCCAGCAGCCAAGATGGTGGGGAATTGGGGGAGCTGTTTTTT. This codes for CASSQDGGELGELFF.

There are many counts of this clonotype. The gene calls are TRBV12-3 or TRBV12-4 and TRBJ2-3; D is uncertain. Trimming stripped 7 bases from V and 10 bases from J, with 30 bases between. The CDR3 loop spans 17 amino acids. CDR3 sequence (DNA): TGTGCCAGCACCCCCCCCTTGGCCCCAAAAGACCCCGATCCGCAGTATTTT. Amino acid sequence: CASTPPLAPKDPDPQYF.

The table lists this clonotype with a count of one. Germline and junction disagree at one end, which may indicate a read error. The chain is built from TRBV7-8 and TRBJ2-7; 7 nucleotides match TRBD1. There are 17 residues in the CDR3. The germline V gene encodes CDR1 SGHVS and CDR2 FQNEAQ. The CDR3 is CASSFGTDLPTSYERYF. In DNA form, the CDR3 reads TGTGCCAGCAGCTTTGGGACAGACCTTCCAACCTCCTACGAGCGGTACTTC.

Remarks on this clonotype: This may arise from a read error, as a much more abundant clone is one base away. This chain links TRBV7-9 with TRBJ2-7, with D perhaps matching TRBD1 (6 bases). The CDR3 runs 14 residues. Germline assignment: CDR1 SEHNR and CDR2 FQNEAQ (reference sequence). The CDR3 sequence: CASSILTGTYERYF. The DNA of the CDR3 is TGTGCCAGCAGCATCCTGACAGGTACCTACGAGCGGTACTTC. The variable domain in full, with the rest retrieved from reference TRBV7-9 and TRBJ2-7, is DTGVSQNPRHKITKRGQNVTFRCDPISEHNRLYWYRQTLGQGPEFLTYFQNEAQLEKSRLLSDRFSAERPKGSFSTLEIQRTEQGDSAMYLCASSILTGTYERYFGPGTRLTVT.

The V gene is TRBV4-1, the J gene TRBJ2-1; 8 bases are shared with TRBD2. V dropped 5 bases and J dropped 5; count of bases not matched to a gene: 11. The germline CDR1 and CDR2 sequences are MGHRA and YSYEKL. The CDR3 is 16 amino acids. The CDR3 loop is CASSTQQRGGNNEQFF. CDR3 nucleotides: TGCGCCAGCAGCACCCAACAACGGGGGGGGAACAATGAGCAGTTCTTC.

Of note for this clonotype: A read error is possible here, since a much larger clone lies one base away. J is TRBJ1-5 and V is TRBV9; D unresolved. This CDR3 region has 13 residues. Trimming stripped 3 bases from V and 0 bases from J, with 4 bases between. Germline V gene sequence: CDR1 SGDLS, CDR2 YYNGEE. CDR3 protein: CASSADSNQPQHF. The CDR3 coding sequence is TGTGCCAGCAGCGCTGATAGCAATCAGCCCCAGCATTTT.

In its sample, this clonotype was seen a few times. The chain recombines TRBV7-6 with TRBJ2-1; TRBD1 aligns across 10 bases. The CDR3 runs to 15 residues. Germline trimming cut 5 bases from V and 5 bases from J; bases unmatched to any gene: 6. Looked up from germline, CDR1 is SGHVS and CDR2 is FNYEAQ. In nucleotides, the CDR3 is TGTGCCAGCAGCCCAGGGACAGGGGCGAACAATGAGCAGTTCTTC. This codes for CASSPGTGANNEQFF.

The sample holds a few counts of this clonotype. The V gene is TRBV27, the J gene TRBJ2-7, with D tentatively TRBD2 (5 bases). This CDR3 has 15 residues. V was trimmed by 2 bases and J by 6 bases, leaving 17 bases between them. Per germline, CDR1 MNHEY and CDR2 SMNVEV (reference sequence). In DNA form, the CDR3 reads TGTGCCAGCAGTTTAGGCTCCGGGGAGCTGGGCGAGCAGTACTTC. The encoded protein is CASSLGSGELGEQYF.

The chain employs TRBV9 and TRBJ1-3; 7 bases agree with TRBD1. The CDR3 has 15 amino acids. J gave up 0 bases and V 3 bases, and 3 bases lay outside the gene matches. Germline assignment: CDR1 SGDLS and CDR2 YYNGEE. DNA of the CDR3: TGTGCCAGCAGCGCGGACAGGTTCTCTGGAAACACCATATATTTT. Translated, it gives CASSADRFSGNTIYF.

The chain recombines TRBV4-3 with TRBJ2-2, with 15 bases identical to TRBD2. V dropped 4 bases and J dropped 6; count of bases not matched to a gene: 6. The CDR3 loop spans 17 amino acids. Looked up from germline, CDR1 is LGHNA and CDR2 is YSLEER. The CDR3 sequence is CASSLTRTSGRAGELFF. CDR3 DNA sequence: TGCGCCAGCAGCCTTACCAGGACTAGCGGGAGGGCCGGGGAGCTGTTTTTT.